The TCR beta chain under discussion was sequenced for a study of blood T cell repertoires in COVID-19. Clones were read by immunoSEQ multiplex PCR, and TCRdb kept only the in-frame ones, dropping some. Of over 120,000 clones listed, roughly 84% are singletons. Germline V lookup: CDR1 KGHDR, CDR2 SFDVKD. V was clipped by 6 bases and J by 0 bases, with 8 bases between them. The CDR3 contains 14 residues. Material for sequencing was peripheral blood. This clonotype was obtained from a human donor with acute or convalescent COVID-19. The donor label of this sample is uncertain. V gene TRBV24-1 combines with J gene TRBJ1-5; unclear D gene. CDR3 in amino acids: CATSPGSSNQPQHF. For the CDR3, the DNA is TGTGCCACCAGTCCGGGGTCTAGCAATCAGCCCCAGCATTTT.